This T cell receptor (beta chain) is from a study of T cells after posttransplantation cyclophosphamide. This related bone marrow graft donor gave peripheral blood on the day of marrow donation. The study, taken as a whole, reports: Donor-recipient repertoire similarity was low at 1-2 months, rising over year one. Skin or GI-infiltrating T cells shared few TRB sequences with blood. Recipient CMV seropositivity and CMV reactivation strongly tracked TRB clonality.

Only in-frame clones appear in the TCRdb table, and some are missing; sequencing was by immunoSEQ multiplex PCR. This table holds about 1,300 clones, around 74% found once. Between the trimmed V and J ends, which lost 6 bases and 0 bases, there was a span of 4 bases. Germline assignment: CDR1 MGHDK and CDR2 SYGVNS. The CDR3 has 12 amino acids. A word on this clone: Its target is not known.

Sequencing input: memory CD8+ T cells sorted from blood. V and J are TRBV25-1 and TRBJ2-3; the D is unclear. This clonotype was obtained from a middle-aged man in good health, CMV-negative, and a related stem cell transplant donor. The CDR3 DNA sequence: TGTGCCAGCAGGACTAGCACAGATACGCAGTATTTT. Its translation is CASRTSTDTQYF.